Below, 25 T cell receptor beta chains from the same sample are listed, as sequenced in a study of T cell changes during pregnancy in multiple sclerosis. The method was immunoSEQ multiplex PCR; TCRdb's version includes in-frame clones alone and lacks a portion of them. The table lists approximately 68,000 clones, roughly nine tenths of them singletons, with 1.4% in the top ten. Sequences were derived from peripheral blood, sampled in the second trimester of pregnancy. The receptors stem from a female donor with multiple sclerosis, enrolled in a pregnancy study.

The chain joins TRBV7-9 to TRBJ2-2; TRBD2 is a possible D gene (6 bases). Germline assignment: CDR1 SEHNR and CDR2 FQNEAQ (reference sequence). The CDR3 consists of 17 residues. V shed 4 bases and J shed 4 bases, with 19 bases lying between them. CDR3 bases: TGTGCCAGCAGCTCCCCCGCTGGCCGGGGAGGCACCGGGGAGCTGTTTTTT. Translating gives CASSSPAGRGGTGELFF.

The rearrangement uses TRBV4-1 and TRBJ1-1, with D perhaps TRBD1 (5 bases). The CDR3 loop spans 15 amino acids. Trimming took off 4 bases at V and 2 bases at J, with 14 bases between the two ends. CDR1 is MGHRA and CDR2 is YSYEKL in the germline V gene. CDR3 nucleotide sequence: TGCGCCAGCAGCCTCGGGGGAGTGGGTAACACTGAAGCTTTCTTT. It specifies CASSLGGVGNTEAFF.

V is TRBV9 and J is TRBJ2-1; D ambiguous. The CDR3 loop spans 15 amino acids. Germline V gene data show CDR1 as SGDLS and CDR2 as YYNGEE. Trimming shortened V by 3 bases and J by 0 bases, and 10 bases separated the two germline ends. The CDR3 nucleotides read TGTGCCAGCAGCGGGGCCAAGAGCTCCTACAATGAGCAGTTCTTC. Translating it yields CASSGAKSSYNEQFF.

The J gene is TRBJ2-2, the V gene TRBV28, with D uncertain. V was clipped by 3 bases and J by 6 bases, with 26 bases between them. The V gene's germline CDR1 is MDHEN and CDR2 SYDVKM. This CDR3 comprises 19 residues. This CDR3 is CASSFELNLVVKISGELFF. DNA for the CDR3: TGTGCCAGCAGTTTTGAATTAAACCTAGTTGTAAAGATCTCCGGGGAGCTGTTTTTT.

This chain links TRBV7-2 with TRBJ2-3; 10 positions match TRBD2. Germline V gene data show CDR1 as SGHTA and CDR2 as FQGNSA. V lost 4 bases, J lost 5 bases, and 9 bases stayed unmatched. This CDR3 has 16 amino acids. The DNA of the CDR3 is TGTGCCAGCAGCTCGAGGAGCGGGGGGGTTGGAGATACGCAGTATTTT. Residues: CASSSRSGGVGDTQYF.

The chain is built from TRBV30 and TRBJ1-1; TRBD1 is a possible D gene (5 bases). The CDR3 runs 10 residues. The V end was cut by 1 base, the J end by 11 bases, with 8 bases between. From germline, CDR1 is GTSNPN and CDR2 SVGIG (reference sequence). This CDR3 is CAWSGTRAFF. CDR3 bases: TGTGCCTGGAGTGGGACACGGGCTTTCTTT.

The gene calls are TRBV11-1 and TRBJ2-1, with D tentatively TRBD1 (6 bases). This CDR3 spans 16 amino acids. CDR1 is SGHAT, CDR2 FQDESV, per germline (reference sequence). V was clipped by 1 base and J by 8 bases, with 18 bases between them. CDR3 in amino acids: CASSLGLKGELDEQFF. The CDR3 DNA is TGTGCCAGCAGCTTAGGCCTCAAGGGGGAGCTGGATGAGCAGTTCTTC.

CDR3 sequence reads: CASSPTVGTGNTIYF. The CDR3 DNA reads as TGTGCCAGCAGTCCGACAGTGGGGACTGGAAACACCATATATTTT. This rearrangement joins TRBV6-1 to TRBJ1-3; D is perhaps TRBD1 (5 bases). CDR1 is MNHNS, CDR2 SASEGT, per germline. The ends were cut back, 5 bases at V and 2 bases at J, with 13 bases in the middle. CDR3 size: 15 residues.

Only a few counts were recorded for this clone. The rearrangement links TRBV19 to TRBJ1-1; 9 bases map to TRBD1. The CDR3 extends over 14 amino acids. The V gene end was trimmed by 6 bases and the J gene end by 5 bases; junction bases not matched to a gene: 7. Germline CDR1 and CDR2: LNHDA and SQIVND (reference sequence). In DNA, the CDR3 is TGTGCCAGTAGCGGACAGGGGAAGGGAACTGAAGCTTTCTTT. This encodes CASSGQGKGTEAFF.

This chain links TRBV7-9 with TRBJ1-3; unclear D gene. V was pared by 2 bases and J by 0 bases, with 11 bases between. Germline lookup yields CDR1 SEHNR and CDR2 FQNEAQ (reference sequence). The CDR3 consists of 16 residues. The chain's CDR3 is CASSLKRASSGNTIYF. The CDR3 DNA sequence: TGTGCCAGCAGCTTAAAGCGGGCCAGCTCTGGAAACACCATATATTTT.

The CDR3 DNA reads TGTGCCAGTAGAAGGGGGCTCCCCAGCGGGACCCAGTACTTC. Its translation: CASRRGLPSGTQYF. This chain links TRBV19 with TRBJ2-5, with 7 bases matching TRBD1. Looked up from germline, CDR1 is LNHDA and CDR2 is SQIVND (reference sequence). This CDR3 has 14 residues. The V segment lost 6 bases and the J segment 7 bases; nucleotides outside the gene matches: 11. Combining the CDR3 with reference TRBV19 and TRBJ2-5 gives the whole variable domain DGGITQSPKYLFRKEGQNVTLSCEQNLNHDAMYWYRQDPGQGLRLIYYSQIVNDFQKGDIAEGYSVSREKKESFPLTVTSAQKNPTAFYLCASRRGLPSGTQYFGPGTRLLVL.

The chain has TRBV5-1 and TRBJ1-2; 9 positions match TRBD1. Trimming at V came to 5 bases and at J to 4 bases, leaving 12 bases not matched to a gene. Germline V gene lookup returns CDR1 SGHRS and CDR2 YFSETQ. This CDR3 has 16 residues. Here the CDR3 reads CASRSPGQGGIYGYTF. The CDR3 DNA is TGCGCCAGCAGATCCCCGGGACAGGGTGGAATCTATGGCTACACCTTC.

This chain joins TRBV27 and TRBJ2-3; D possibly corresponds to TRBD1 (5 bases). The V gene's germline CDR1 is MNHEY and CDR2 SMNVEV (reference sequence). CDR3 length: 14 amino acids. V was pared by 6 bases and J by 2 bases, with 12 bases between. The CDR3 DNA reads TGTGCCAGCAGCCCGACAGTTCTCACAGATACGCAGTATTTT. It yields the protein CASSPTVLTDTQYF.

This chain links TRBV6-6 with TRBJ2-7; 9 nucleotides align to TRBD1. Germline CDR1 and CDR2: MNHNY and SVGAGI (reference sequence). The ends lost 4 bases at V and 3 bases at J; junction bases unmatched: 4. The CDR3 loop spans 14 amino acids. In DNA, the CDR3 is TGTGCCAGCAGTTCCCCGGGACAGGGCTACGAGCAGTACTTC. This codes for CASSSPGQGYEQYF.

V gene TRBV30 combines with J gene TRBJ1-3; TRBD1 matches 7 bases. Germline CDR1 and CDR2: GTSNPN and SVGIG (reference sequence). Unmatched junction bases numbered 3, after V lost 0 bases and J lost 4 bases. This CDR3 is 14 amino acids long. The CDR3 here is CAWSVSGGGNTIYF. CDR3 nucleotide sequence: TGTGCCTGGAGTGTATCAGGGGGGGGAAACACCATATATTTT.

This CDR3 reads CASSGDREKNEQFF. CDR3 nucleotide sequence: TGTGCCAGCAGTGGGGACAGGGAGAAGAATGAGCAGTTCTTC. The V and J genes are TRBV6-5 and TRBJ2-1, with 9 bases lining up with TRBD1. The J segment lost 7 bases and the V segment lost 5 bases, leaving 6 bases of the junction unmatched. Germline V CDR1 and CDR2: MNHEY, SVGAGI. This CDR3 contains 14 residues.

V is TRBV29-1 and J is TRBJ2-5; a possible D gene is TRBD1 (5 bases). The germline gives CDR1 SQVTM, CDR2 ANQGSEA. Between the trimmed V and J ends, which lost 3 bases and 5 bases, there was a span of 13 bases. This CDR3 has 13 amino acids. DNA of the CDR3: TGCAGCGTTGAGCAGGGTGCCGGGGAGACCCAGTACTTC. Protein sequence: CSVEQGAGETQYF.

The genes are TRBV19 and TRBJ2-1; D is ambiguous. The V gene's germline CDR1 is LNHDA and CDR2 SQIVND (reference sequence). The CDR3 is made up of 16 amino acids. Trimming removed 0 bases from V and 2 bases from J, with 11 bases in between. The CDR3 DNA sequence: TGTGCCAGTAGTATAGAGGTTGGGCCGCCCTACAATGAGCAGTTCTTC. It encodes CASSIEVGPPYNEQFF.

The chain employs TRBV14 and TRBJ2-4; a possible D gene is TRBD1 (6 bases). Germline V gene sequence: CDR1 SGHDN, CDR2 FVKESK. The CDR3 totals 16 residues. V was trimmed by 1 base and J by 0 bases, leaving 10 bases between them. This chain's CDR3 is CASSQGWGQAKNIQYF. In nucleotides, the CDR3 is TGTGCCAGCAGCCAAGGCTGGGGGCAAGCCAAAAACATTCAGTACTTC.

V gene TRBV6-5 combines with J gene TRBJ1-1; D is ambiguous. The CDR3 totals 14 residues. Trimming cost V 0 bases and J 3 bases, with 8 bases left between them. Germline CDR1 is MNHEY and CDR2 is SVGAGI. Here the CDR3 reads CASSYSNQDTEAFF. CDR3 nucleotides: TGTGCCAGCAGTTACTCGAATCAGGACACTGAAGCTTTCTTT.

The V gene is TRBV19, the J gene TRBJ2-7; 9 positions match TRBD1. The V and J ends lost 6 bases and 6 bases, in that order; junction bases with no gene match: 9. The CDR3 length is 14 residues. The germline gives CDR1 LNHDA, CDR2 SQIVND (reference sequence). CDR3 protein: CASRTGTGLGEQYF. The CDR3 bases are TGTGCCAGTAGGACCGGGACAGGGCTTGGCGAGCAGTACTTC. Based on the CDR3 plus reference TRBV19 and TRBJ2-7, the full variable domain is DGGITQSPKYLFRKEGQNVTLSCEQNLNHDAMYWYRQDPGQGLRLIYYSQIVNDFQKGDIAEGYSVSREKKESFPLTVTSAQKNPTAFYLCASRTGTGLGEQYFGPGTRLTVT.

J is TRBJ2-1 and V is TRBV2; 9 bases are a match to TRBD2. Germline V gene sequence: CDR1 SNHLY, CDR2 FYNNEI. The CDR3 has 13 amino acids. CDR3 coding DNA: TGTGGCCCGGCGGGAGGGCCGGGCAATGAGCAGTTCTTC. The encoded protein is CGPAGGPGNEQFF. Drawing the rest from reference TRBV2 and TRBJ2-1, the complete variable domain is EPEVTQTPSHQVTQMGQEVILRCVPISNHLYFYWYRQILGQKVEFLVSFYNNEISEKSEIFDDQFSVERPDGSNFTLKIRSTKLEDSAMYFCGPAGGPGNEQFFGPGTRLTVL.

The genes are TRBV6-5 and TRBJ1-2; possible D gene TRBD1, 5 bases. The CDR3 totals 13 residues. Trimming removed 5 bases at V and 3 bases at J, with 10 bases between. Germline V gene lookup returns CDR1 MNHEY and CDR2 SVGAGI. In nucleotides, the CDR3 is TGTGCCAGCAGTCAGACAGTCTACTATGGCTACACCTTC. This translates into CASSQTVYYGYTF.

The chain couples TRBV6-5 to TRBJ1-2; 7 bases map to TRBD1. The V segment lost 6 bases and the J segment 4 bases; nucleotides outside the gene matches: 8. The germline CDR1 and CDR2 sequences are MNHEY and SVGAGI. This CDR3 has 14 residues. CDR3 protein: CASSPGGGSYGYTF. CDR3 in DNA: TGTGCCAGCAGCCCTGGAGGGGGCTCCTATGGCTACACCTTC.

The V gene is TRBV4-3, the J gene TRBJ1-2, with a weak D call TRBD1 (6 bases). CDR1 is LGHNA, CDR2 YSLEER, per germline. The CDR3 is made up of 15 amino acids. Between the trimmed V and J ends, which lost 0 bases and 3 bases, there was a span of 11 bases. Here the CDR3 DNA reads TGCGCCAGCAGCCAAGACGAGGCAGGGGACTATGGCTACACCTTC. Protein product: CASSQDEAGDYGYTF.